Each of the 20 T cell receptor beta chains below was sequenced from the same sample in a study of CD8 T cells in ankylosing spondylitis. TCRdb recomputed calls from the 5' RACE reads with MiXCR, one row per CDR3 protein. Of around 150,000 distinct CDR3 sequences listed, about 7.3% were seen once; the top ten hold roughly 12%. Sequencing was carried out using blood, either unsorted or a sorted T cell fraction (not recorded which). The source is a female donor with ankylosing spondylitis or in good health (not recorded which).

This clonotype was detected many times. The CDR3 DNA sequence: TGTGCCAGCAGCCGGGAAACTAGCGGGGGACTAGGAACCTACGAGCAGTACTTC. It yields the protein CASSRETSGGLGTYEQYF. This chain joins TRBV7-8 and TRBJ2-7, with 11 bases that match TRBD2. J lost 2 bases, V lost 5 bases, and 14 bases had no gene match. Germline V gene data show CDR1 as SGHVS and CDR2 as FQNEAQ. The CDR3 length is 18 residues.

In this sample, this clonotype turned up many times. The J gene is TRBJ2-1, the V gene TRBV5-1, with TRBD2 matching 10 bases. J gave up 0 bases and V 4 bases, and 10 bases lay outside the gene matches. This CDR3 has 18 residues. Germline CDR1 SGHRS, CDR2 YFSETQ. This CDR3 is CASSLARSGGNSYNEQFF. CDR3 sequence (DNA): TGCGCCAGCAGCCTGGCGCGTAGCGGGGGGAACTCCTACAATGAGCAGTTCTTC.

This clonotype occurred many times. The genes are TRBV7-9 and TRBJ1-2; weak D call: TRBD1 (6 bases). Trimming pared 6 bases from V and 5 bases from J, leaving 16 bases between. Germline V gene data show CDR1 as SEHNR and CDR2 as FQNEAQ (reference sequence). The CDR3 runs 14 residues. CDR3 amino acids: CASSSDGRGYGYTF. For the CDR3, the DNA is TGTGCCAGCAGTTCAGACGGCAGGGGTTATGGCTACACCTTC.

At least ten counts were recorded for this clonotype. The chain is built from TRBV5-1 and TRBJ1-1; TRBD1 matches 9 bases. This CDR3 comprises 15 residues. V lost 3 bases and J lost 1; bases outside the gene matches: 4. The germline V gene encodes CDR1 SGHRS and CDR2 YFSETQ. The CDR3 region has the DNA TGCGCCAGCAGCTCCGGACAGGGGAAGAACACTGAAGCTTTCTTT. Its protein product is CASSSGQGKNTEAFF.

This clonotype was counted at least ten times. The V call is TRBV28, the J call TRBJ1-2, with D maybe TRBD1 (5 bases). The CDR3 contains 15 residues. With 1 base removed from V and 0 bases from J, the gap between germline ends came to 9 bases. Germline values: CDR1 MDHEN, CDR2 SYDVKM. The CDR3 coding sequence is TGTGCCAGCAGTTTATCGACAGCCCCTAACTATGGCTACACCTTC. This sequence encodes CASSLSTAPNYGYTF.

This clonotype has more than one count but fewer than ten. This sequence joins TRBV7-8 and TRBJ2-1; 9 nucleotides align to TRBD2. Germline V gene sequence: CDR1 SGHVS, CDR2 FQNEAQ. V dropped 0 bases and J dropped 0; count of bases not matched to a gene: 6. The CDR3 is 18 amino acids. CDR3 region: CASSLALLAGSSYNEQFF. The CDR3 nucleotides read TGTGCCAGCAGCTTAGCGCTACTAGCGGGTTCCTCCTACAATGAGCAGTTCTTC.

Ten or more counts support this clonotype. The chain joins TRBV7-2 to TRBJ1-2; weak D call: TRBD1 (5 bases). V was clipped by 4 bases and J by 5 bases, with 17 bases between them. Germline CDR1 is SGHTA and CDR2 is FQGNSA. CDR3 size: 15 residues. The CDR3 here is CASSSRDRGPYGYTF. The CDR3 DNA reads as TGTGCCAGCAGCTCCAGAGACAGAGGGCCATATGGCTACACCTTC. The full variable domain, with the rest looked up from reference TRBV7-2 and TRBJ1-2, is GAGVSQSPSNKVTEKGKDVELRCDPISGHTALYWYRQSLGQGLEFLIYFQGNSAPDKSGLPSDRFSAERTGGSVSTLTIQRTQQEDSAVYLCASSSRDRGPYGYTFGSGTRLTVV.

This clonotype has a count of ten or more. This chain connects TRBV27 to TRBJ1-4; 7 bases map to TRBD1. The germline gives CDR1 MNHEY, CDR2 SMNVEV (reference sequence). This CDR3 comprises 15 residues. V was pared by 2 bases and J by 6 bases, with 6 bases of the junction left unmatched. The CDR3 region is CASSLSRQGYEKLFF. In DNA form, the CDR3 reads TGTGCCAGCAGTTTAAGTCGACAGGGCTATGAAAAACTGTTTTTT.

Many counts were recorded for this clonotype. The DNA of the CDR3 is TGCAGTGCTAGAGGGATGACAGGGCCCCGCAATCAGCCCCAGCATTTT. Translation: CSARGMTGPRNQPQHF. The gene calls are TRBV20-1 and TRBJ1-5, with 7 positions matching TRBD1. The V segment lost 1 base and the J segment 2 bases; nucleotides outside the gene matches: 8. The CDR3 loop spans 16 amino acids. Per germline, CDR1 DFQATT and CDR2 SNEGSKA (reference sequence).

This clonotype was recorded at least ten times. The chain combines TRBV14 with TRBJ2-1, with D perhaps matching TRBD1 (6 bases). This CDR3 has 15 residues. CDR1 and CDR2 (germline): SGHDN, FVKESK. The germline V and J ends were trimmed by 0 bases and 7 bases, with 13 bases remaining between them. CDR3 sequence reads: CASSQDLTGYNEQFF. CDR3 nucleotides: TGTGCCAGCAGCCAAGATTTGACAGGCTATAATGAGCAGTTCTTC. Full variable domain (missing parts from reference TRBV14 and TRBJ2-1): EAGVTQFPSHSVIEKGQTVTLRCDPISGHDNLYWYRRVMGKEIKFLLHFVKESKQDESGMPNNRFLAERTGGTYSTLKVQPAELEDSGVYFCASSQDLTGYNEQFFGPGTRLTVL.

V gene TRBV19 combines with J gene TRBJ1-2; TRBD1 might be the D (6 bases). With 3 bases removed from V and 6 bases from J, the gap between germline ends came to 14 bases. The CDR3 extends over 14 amino acids. The germline V gene has CDR1 LNHDA and CDR2 SQIVND (reference sequence). CDR3 sequence (DNA): TGTGCCAGTAGTATCAACAGGGAAGGACATGGCTACACCTTC. Protein product: CASSINREGHGYTF. Combining the CDR3 with reference TRBV19 and TRBJ1-2 gives the whole variable domain DGGITQSPKYLFRKEGQNVTLSCEQNLNHDAMYWYRQDPGQGLRLIYYSQIVNDFQKGDIAEGYSVSREKKESFPLTVTSAQKNPTAFYLCASSINREGHGYTFGSGTRLTVV.

This clonotype has at least ten counts. V and J are TRBV10-3 and TRBJ2-1; 9 bases map to TRBD2. The CDR3 sequence is 15 residues long. In germline, CDR1 is ENHRY, CDR2 SYGVKD. V lost 4 bases, J lost 8 bases, and 9 bases stayed unmatched. DNA of the CDR3: TGTGCCATCAGTGCGAGGGCGGGGGGGCCCCATGAGCAGTTCTTC. As protein: CAISARAGGPHEQFF.

This clonotype was seen at least ten times. This sequence joins TRBV12-3 or TRBV12-4 and TRBJ2-7; TRBD2 aligns across 13 bases. Trimming removed 6 bases from V and 2 bases from J; junction bases left unmatched: 10. The CDR3 is 17 residues long. CDR3 sequence: CASSFAGLAGEAYEQYF. The CDR3 nucleotides read TGTGCCAGCAGCTTCGCCGGACTAGCGGGGGAAGCCTACGAGCAGTACTTC.

Ten or more counts support this clonotype. The V call is TRBV7-9, the J call TRBJ2-1; no firm D call. Per the germline V gene, CDR1 is SEHNR and CDR2 is FQNEAQ (reference sequence). The CDR3 is made up of 15 amino acids. Trimming left V 5 bases short and J 3 bases short, with 14 bases between. DNA for the CDR3: TGTGCCAGCAGCCTCGGCCTAGTGGGCTACAATGAGCAGTTCTTC. Protein: CASSLGLVGYNEQFF.

At least ten counts were recorded for this clonotype. The V gene is TRBV12-3 or TRBV12-4, the J gene TRBJ1-6; D gene uncertain. V was pared by 2 bases and J by 0 bases, with 11 bases between. The CDR3 is 17 residues long. The CDR3 region is CASSLTSPSSYNSPLHF. The CDR3 nucleotides read TGTGCCAGCAGTTTAACATCCCCGAGCTCCTATAATTCACCCCTCCACTTT.

This clonotype was seen at least ten times. The chain joins TRBV4-1 to TRBJ2-2; D uncertain. The CDR3 length is 14 residues. V was clipped by 0 bases and J by 1 base, with 3 bases between them. Germline CDR1 and CDR2: MGHRA and YSYEKL. The CDR3 nucleotides read TGCGCCAGCAGCCAAGAAAGGAACACCGGGGAGCTGTTTTTT. Its protein product is CASSQERNTGELFF.

This chain links TRBV7-2 with TRBJ1-1; D is unclear. Germline CDR1 reads SGHTA; CDR2 reads FQGNSA. Trimming took 0 bases from V and 5 from J, leaving 7 bases between them. The CDR3 is made up of 13 amino acids. CDR3 in DNA: TGTGCCAGCAGCTTAGCGATGGAGACTGAAGCTTTCTTT. Translating gives CASSLAMETEAFF.

This clonotype was seen at least ten times. The rearrangement uses TRBV5-1 and TRBJ2-7, with a weak D call TRBD1 (5 bases). The CDR3 has 15 residues. In germline, CDR1 is SGHRS, CDR2 YFSETQ. V was cut by 2 bases and J by 2 bases, with 14 bases left in between. CDR3 protein: CASSLGSDIAYEQYF. The CDR3, as DNA: TGCGCCAGCAGCTTAGGATCGGACATTGCCTACGAGCAGTACTTC.

This clonotype was counted at least ten times. The chain combines TRBV29-1 with TRBJ1-1, with TRBD1 as a possible D gene (5 bases). The V end lost 6 bases, the J end lost 5 bases, and 19 bases lay between the germline ends. The CDR3 has 14 amino acids. CDR1 SQVTM and CDR2 ANQGSEA come from the germline V gene. CDR3 in DNA: TGCAGCGTCTTCGCCGGGACGGCAGGGACTGAAGCTTTCTTT. This gives the protein CSVFAGTAGTEAFF.

This clonotype was recorded at least ten times. The J gene is TRBJ2-1, the V gene TRBV4-2, with D perhaps matching TRBD1 or TRBD2 (5 bases each). Looked up from germline, CDR1 is LGHNA and CDR2 is YNFKEQ. Trimming pared 0 bases from V and 12 bases from J, leaving 12 bases between. The CDR3 is made up of 13 amino acids. This CDR3 is CASSQDGVGVQFF. In DNA form, the CDR3 reads TGTGCCAGCAGCCAAGACGGGGTGGGGGTGCAGTTCTTC.